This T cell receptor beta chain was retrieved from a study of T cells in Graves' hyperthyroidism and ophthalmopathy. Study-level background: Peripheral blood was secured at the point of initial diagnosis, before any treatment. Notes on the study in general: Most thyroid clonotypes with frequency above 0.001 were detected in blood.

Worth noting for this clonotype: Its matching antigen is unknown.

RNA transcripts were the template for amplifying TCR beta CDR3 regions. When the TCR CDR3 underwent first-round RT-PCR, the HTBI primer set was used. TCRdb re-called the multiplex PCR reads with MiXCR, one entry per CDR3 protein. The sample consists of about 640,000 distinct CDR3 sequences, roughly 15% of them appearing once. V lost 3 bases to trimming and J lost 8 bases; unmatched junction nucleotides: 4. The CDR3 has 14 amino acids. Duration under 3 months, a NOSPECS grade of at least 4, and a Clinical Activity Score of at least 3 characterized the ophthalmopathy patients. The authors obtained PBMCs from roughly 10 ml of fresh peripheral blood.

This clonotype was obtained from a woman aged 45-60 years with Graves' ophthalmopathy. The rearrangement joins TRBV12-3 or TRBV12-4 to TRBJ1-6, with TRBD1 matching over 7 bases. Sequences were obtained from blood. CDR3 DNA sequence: TGTGCCAGCAGTTTCACAGGGGATGATTCACCCCTCCACTTT. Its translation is CASSFTGDDSPLHF.